Listed below are T cell receptor beta chains from one sample, sequenced in a study of blood T cell repertoires in COVID-19. Data came from immunoSEQ multiplex PCR; TCRdb stores just in-frame clones and leaves some out. Among 150,000 or so clones listed, 78% were seen once. Sequenced material: peripheral blood. The origin of the receptors is an elderly man with acute or convalescent COVID-19. Each CDR3 is given with its conserved first and last residue. The order of the fields is J gene, D gene, clone size, V gene, CDR3 protein, CDR3 DNA. The D gene is left open where the match is weak. Size is stated for part of the rows, as once, few or many counts, or as a class when the clone is expanded.

J: TRBJ2-7
D: TRBD1
size: -
V: TRBV19
CDR3: CASSIADRPYEQYF
DNA: TGTGCCAGTAGTATCGCGGACAGGCCCTACGAGCAGTACTTC

J: TRBJ2-1
D: -
size: -
V: TRBV2
CDR3: CASSTVRNNEQFF
DNA: TGTGCCAGCAGTACCGTCAGAAACAATGAGCAGTTCTTC

J: TRBJ2-3
D: -
size: -
V: TRBV6-4
CDR3: CASSDSPAGSVTDTQYF
DNA: TGTGCCAGCAGTGACTCCCCCGCAGGGTCAGTCACAGATACGCAGTATTTT

J: TRBJ2-5
D: TRBD1
size: -
V: TRBV10-3
CDR3: CAISADRGGETQYF
DNA: TGTGCCATCAGTGCGGACAGGGGTGGAGAGACCCAGTACTTC

J: TRBJ1-2
D: TRBD1
size: -
V: TRBV7-8
CDR3: CASSPLMDRDFGYTF
DNA: TGTGCCAGCAGCCCCTTGATGGACAGGGACTTTGGCTACACCTTC

J: TRBJ1-1
D: -
size: -
V: TRBV27
CDR3: CASRRAVPGHGSGMNTEAFF
DNA: TGTGCCAGCAGACGCGCAGTACCGGGACACGGATCGGGTATGAACACTGAAGCTTTCTTT

J: TRBJ1-6
D: -
size: few
V: TRBV5-1
CDR3: CASSFSGGNNSPLHF
DNA: TGCGCCAGCAGCTTCTCAGGAGGCAATAATTCACCCCTCCACTTT

J: TRBJ2-2
D: -
size: -
V: TRBV27
CDR3: CASSSNTALQVLYTGELFF
DNA: TGTGCCAGCAGTTCCAACACTGCCCTACAGGTACTGTACACCGGGGAGCTGTTTTTT

J: TRBJ2-7
D: TRBD1
size: -
V: TRBV5-1
CDR3: CASSRDSYEQYF
DNA: TGCGCCAGCAGCAGGGACAGTTACGAGCAGTACTTC

J: TRBJ1-1
D: -
size: -
V: TRBV10-3
CDR3: CAISRDMNTEAFF
DNA: TGTGCCATCAGCCGAGATATGAACACTGAAGCTTTCTTT

J: TRBJ2-5
D: TRBD2
size: -
V: TRBV5-6
CDR3: CASSFTRGGRQETQYF
DNA: TGTGCCAGCAGCTTCACGCGGGGGGGCCGCCAAGAGACCCAGTACTTC

J: TRBJ2-7
D: -
size: -
V: TRBV28
CDR3: CASSRTPGYEQYF
DNA: TGTGCCAGCAGCAGGACACCGGGCTACGAGCAGTACTTC

J: TRBJ1-5
D: TRBD1
size: -
V: TRBV4-1
CDR3: CASSLWTGGNQPQHF
DNA: TGCGCCAGCAGCCTCTGGACAGGGGGCAATCAGCCCCAGCATTTT

J: TRBJ1-2
D: -
size: -
V: TRBV5-8
CDR3: CASSLFRGSSYGYTF
DNA: TGTGCCAGCAGCCTGTTCCGAGGGAGCAGCTATGGCTACACCTTC

J: TRBJ1-1
D: TRBD1
size: -
V: TRBV30
CDR3: CACSTKQGQIFTEAFF
DNA: TGTGCCTGCTCCACCAAACAGGGACAGATATTCACTGAAGCTTTCTTT

J: TRBJ1-1
D: -
size: -
V: TRBV7-2
CDR3: CASSLVGVNTEAFF
DNA: TGTGCCAGCAGCTTAGTCGGGGTGAACACTGAAGCTTTCTTT

J: TRBJ2-7
D: -
size: -
V: TRBV5-1
CDR3: CASRQSSLEYYEQYF
DNA: TGCGCCAGCAGGCAATCTTCGTTGGAGTACTACGAGCAGTACTTC